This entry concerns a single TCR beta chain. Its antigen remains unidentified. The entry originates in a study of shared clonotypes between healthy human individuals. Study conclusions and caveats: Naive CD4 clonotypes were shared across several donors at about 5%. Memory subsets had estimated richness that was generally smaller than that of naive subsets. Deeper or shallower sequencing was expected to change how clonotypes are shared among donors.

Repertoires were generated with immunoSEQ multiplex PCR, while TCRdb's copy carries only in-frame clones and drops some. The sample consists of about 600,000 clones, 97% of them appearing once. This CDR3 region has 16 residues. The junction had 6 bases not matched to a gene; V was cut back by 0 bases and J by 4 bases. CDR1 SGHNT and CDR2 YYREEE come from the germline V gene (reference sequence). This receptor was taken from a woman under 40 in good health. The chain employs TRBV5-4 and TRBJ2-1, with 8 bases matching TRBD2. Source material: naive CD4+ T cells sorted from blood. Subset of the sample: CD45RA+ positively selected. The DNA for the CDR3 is TGTGCCAGCAGCTTGGCCATAAGCGGGAGTTACAATGAGCAGTTCTTC. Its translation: CASSLAISGSYNEQFF.